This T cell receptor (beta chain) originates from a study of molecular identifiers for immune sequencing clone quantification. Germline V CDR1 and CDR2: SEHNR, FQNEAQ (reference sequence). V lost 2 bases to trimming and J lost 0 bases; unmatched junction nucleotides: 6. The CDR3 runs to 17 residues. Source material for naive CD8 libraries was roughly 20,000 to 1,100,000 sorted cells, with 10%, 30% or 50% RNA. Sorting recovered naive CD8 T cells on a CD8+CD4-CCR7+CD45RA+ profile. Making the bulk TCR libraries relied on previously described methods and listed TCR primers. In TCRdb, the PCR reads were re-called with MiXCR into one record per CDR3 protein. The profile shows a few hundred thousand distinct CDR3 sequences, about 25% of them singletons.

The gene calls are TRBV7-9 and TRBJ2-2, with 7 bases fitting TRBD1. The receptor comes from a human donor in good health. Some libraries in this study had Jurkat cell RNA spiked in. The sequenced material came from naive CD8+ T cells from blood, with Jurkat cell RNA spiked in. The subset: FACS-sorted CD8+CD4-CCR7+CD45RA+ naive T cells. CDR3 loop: CASSLLDRAPNTGELFF. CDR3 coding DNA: TGTGCCAGCAGCTTACTTGACAGGGCCCCGAACACCGGGGAGCTGTTTTTT.